This T cell receptor (beta chain) was obtained from a study of cytomegalovirus exposure and HLA in healthy donors. The CDR3 spans 15 residues. Germline assignment: CDR1 SGHNT and CDR2 YYREEE (reference sequence). The V segment lost 4 bases and the J segment 4 bases; nucleotides outside the gene matches: 10. Using immunoSEQ multiplex PCR, the repertoire was profiled, and TCRdb retains in-frame clones only, with some absent. The sample holds over 45,000 clones, around 90% seen once. This clonotype was sampled from a man between 18 and 35 years old in good health and CMV-seronegative. Sequencing was done on a sample of PBMCs. V usage is TRBV5-4 and J usage is TRBJ1-2, with 7 bases aligning to TRBD1. The chain's CDR3 is CASSPRQGGTYGYTF. DNA for the CDR3: TGTGCCAGCAGCCCCAGACAGGGAGGAACCTATGGCTACACCTTC.